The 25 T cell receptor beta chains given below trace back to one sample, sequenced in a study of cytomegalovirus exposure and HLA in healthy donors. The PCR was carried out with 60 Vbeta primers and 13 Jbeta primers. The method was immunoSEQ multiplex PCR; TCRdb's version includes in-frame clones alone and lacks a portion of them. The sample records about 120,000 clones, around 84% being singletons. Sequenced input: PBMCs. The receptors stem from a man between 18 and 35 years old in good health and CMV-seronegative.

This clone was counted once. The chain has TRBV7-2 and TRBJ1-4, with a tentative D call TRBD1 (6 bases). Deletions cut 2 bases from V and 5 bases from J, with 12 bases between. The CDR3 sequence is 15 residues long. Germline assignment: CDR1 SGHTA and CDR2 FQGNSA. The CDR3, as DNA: TGTGCCAGCAGCTTATTGGTTGGGACAAATGAAAAACTGTTTTTT. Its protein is CASSLLVGTNEKLFF.

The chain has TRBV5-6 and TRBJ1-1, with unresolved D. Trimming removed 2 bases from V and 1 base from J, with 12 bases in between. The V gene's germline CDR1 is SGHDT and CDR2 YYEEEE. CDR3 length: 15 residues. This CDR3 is CASSFDPSANTEAFF. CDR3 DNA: TGTGCCAGCAGCTTCGACCCCAGCGCGAACACTGAAGCTTTCTTT.

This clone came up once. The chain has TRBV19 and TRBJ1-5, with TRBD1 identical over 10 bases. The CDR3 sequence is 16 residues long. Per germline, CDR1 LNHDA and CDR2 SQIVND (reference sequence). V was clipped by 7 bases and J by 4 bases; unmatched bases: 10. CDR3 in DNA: TGTGCCAGTAATGAGATGGGACAGGGGTGGAATCAGCCCCAGCATTTT. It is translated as CASNEMGQGWNQPQHF.

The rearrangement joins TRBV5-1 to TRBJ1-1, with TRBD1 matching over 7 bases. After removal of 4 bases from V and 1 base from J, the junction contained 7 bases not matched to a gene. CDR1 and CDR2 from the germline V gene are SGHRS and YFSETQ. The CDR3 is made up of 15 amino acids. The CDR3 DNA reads TGCGCCAGCAGCCCGCGACAGGGCCCGAACACTGAAGCTTTCTTT. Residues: CASSPRQGPNTEAFF. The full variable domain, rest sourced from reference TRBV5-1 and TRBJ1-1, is KAGVTQTPRYLIKTRGQQVTLSCSPISGHRSVSWYQQTPGQGLQFLFEYFSETQRNKGNFPGRFSGRQFSNSRSEMNVSTLELGDSALYLCASSPRQGPNTEAFFGQGTRLTVV.

Here the CDR3 reads CASSFGTGLDGYTF. In DNA form, the CDR3 reads TGTGCCAGCAGCTTCGGGACAGGGTTAGATGGCTACACCTTC. V gene TRBV9 combines with J gene TRBJ1-2; 9 bases fit TRBD1. CDR3 length: 14 amino acids. Germline V gene lookup returns CDR1 SGDLS and CDR2 YYNGEE. J was trimmed by 6 bases and V by 4 bases; bases with no gene match: 7.

The CDR3 DNA reads as TGTGCCAGCAGCGGGGGGGGCACAGATACGCAGTATTTT. It encodes CASSGGGTDTQYF. This chain connects TRBV11-2 to TRBJ2-3; 7 bases are shared with TRBD2. V shed 5 bases and J 1 base; nucleotides not matched to a gene: 0. CDR1 SGHAT and CDR2 FQNNGV come from the germline V gene. The CDR3 sequence is 13 residues long. Looking up the rest from reference TRBV11-2 and TRBJ2-3 gives the full variable domain: EAGVAQSPRYKIIEKRQSVAFWCNPISGHATLYWYQQILGQGPKLLIQFQNNGVVDDSQLPKDRFSAERLKGVDSTLKIQPAKLEDSAVYLCASSGGGTDTQYFGPGTRLTVL.

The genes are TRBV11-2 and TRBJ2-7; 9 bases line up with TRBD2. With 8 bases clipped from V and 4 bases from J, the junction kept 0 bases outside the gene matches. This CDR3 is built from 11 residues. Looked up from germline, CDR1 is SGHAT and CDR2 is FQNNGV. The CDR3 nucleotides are TGTGCCAGCGCGGGGGGGTACGAGCAGTACTTC. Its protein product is CASAGGYEQYF.

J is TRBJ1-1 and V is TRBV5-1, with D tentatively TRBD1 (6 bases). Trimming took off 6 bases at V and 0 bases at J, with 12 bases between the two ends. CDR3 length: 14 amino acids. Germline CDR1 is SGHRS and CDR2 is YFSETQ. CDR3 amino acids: CASKSTGLNTEAFF. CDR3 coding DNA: TGCGCCAGCAAATCGACAGGTTTGAACACTGAAGCTTTCTTT.

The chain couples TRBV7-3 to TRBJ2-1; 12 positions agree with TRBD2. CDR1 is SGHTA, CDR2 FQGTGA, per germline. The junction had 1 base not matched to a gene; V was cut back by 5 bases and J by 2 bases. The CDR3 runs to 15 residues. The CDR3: CASSLAGGTYNEQFF. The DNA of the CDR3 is TGTGCCAGCAGCCTAGCGGGGGGGACCTACAATGAGCAGTTCTTC.

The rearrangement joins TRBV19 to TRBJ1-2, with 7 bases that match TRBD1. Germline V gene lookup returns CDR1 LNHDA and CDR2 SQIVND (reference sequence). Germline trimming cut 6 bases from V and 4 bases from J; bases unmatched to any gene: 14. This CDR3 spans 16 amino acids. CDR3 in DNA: TGTGCCAGTAGGACCTCGGACAGGAGCTCCCTCTATGGCTACACCTTC. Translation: CASRTSDRSSLYGYTF.

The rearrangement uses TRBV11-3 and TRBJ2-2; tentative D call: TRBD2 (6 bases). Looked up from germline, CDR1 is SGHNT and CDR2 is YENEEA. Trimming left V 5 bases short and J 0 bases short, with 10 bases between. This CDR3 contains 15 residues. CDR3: CASSPGSPNTGELFF. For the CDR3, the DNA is TGTGCCAGCAGCCCCGGGAGTCCGAACACCGGGGAGCTGTTTTTT. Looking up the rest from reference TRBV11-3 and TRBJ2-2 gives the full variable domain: EAGVVQSPRYKIIEKKQPVAFWCNPISGHNTLYWYLQNLGQGPELLIRYENEEAVDDSQLPKDRFSAERLKGVDSTLKIQPAELGDSAVYLCASSPGSPNTGELFFGEGSRLTVL.

The CDR3 DNA sequence: TGTGCCACCAGCGACCGGAGCTCCTACAATGAGCAGTTCTTC. It specifies CATSDRSSYNEQFF. J is TRBJ2-1 and V is TRBV15; D gene ambiguous. This CDR3 contains 14 residues. Between the trimmed V and J ends, which lost 5 bases and 0 bases, there was a span of 8 bases. Germline CDR1 LNHNV, CDR2 YYDKDF (reference sequence).

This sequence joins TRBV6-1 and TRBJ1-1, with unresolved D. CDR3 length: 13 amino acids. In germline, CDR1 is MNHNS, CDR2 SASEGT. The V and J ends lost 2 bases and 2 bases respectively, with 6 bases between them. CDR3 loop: CASSEWANTEAFF. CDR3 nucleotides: TGTGCCAGCAGTGAATGGGCCAACACTGAAGCTTTCTTT.

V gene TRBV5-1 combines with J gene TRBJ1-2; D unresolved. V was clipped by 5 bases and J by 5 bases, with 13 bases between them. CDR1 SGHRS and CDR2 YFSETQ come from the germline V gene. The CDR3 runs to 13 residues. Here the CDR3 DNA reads TGCGCCAGCAGAACCACCGAGAAGTATGGCTACACCTTC. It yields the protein CASRTTEKYGYTF.

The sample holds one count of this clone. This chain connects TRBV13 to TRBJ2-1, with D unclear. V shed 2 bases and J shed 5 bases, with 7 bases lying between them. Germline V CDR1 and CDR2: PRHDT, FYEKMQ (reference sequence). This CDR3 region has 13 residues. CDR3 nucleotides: TGTGCCAGCAGCTTAAGAGGTCACAATGAGCAGTTCTTC. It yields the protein CASSLRGHNEQFF.

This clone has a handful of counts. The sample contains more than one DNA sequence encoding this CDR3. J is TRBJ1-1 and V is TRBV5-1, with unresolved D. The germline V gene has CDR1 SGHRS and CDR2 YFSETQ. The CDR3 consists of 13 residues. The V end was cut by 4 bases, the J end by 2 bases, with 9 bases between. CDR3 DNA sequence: TGCGCCAGCAGCCTCGGGTCTAACACTGAAGCTTTCTTT. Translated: CASSLGSNTEAFF.

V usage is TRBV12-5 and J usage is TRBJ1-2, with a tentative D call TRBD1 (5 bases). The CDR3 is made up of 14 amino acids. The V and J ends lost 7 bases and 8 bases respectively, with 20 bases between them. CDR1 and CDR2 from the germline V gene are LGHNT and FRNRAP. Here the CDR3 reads CASALGRGEWGYTF. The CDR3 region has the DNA TGTGCTAGTGCCCTCGGGAGGGGAGAGTGGGGCTACACCTTC. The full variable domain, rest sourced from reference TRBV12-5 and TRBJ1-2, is DARVTQTPRHKVTEMGQEVTMRCQPILGHNTVFWYRQTMMQGLELLAYFRNRAPLDDSGMPKDRFSAEMPDATLATLKIQPSEPRDSAVYFCASALGRGEWGYTFGSGTRLTVV.

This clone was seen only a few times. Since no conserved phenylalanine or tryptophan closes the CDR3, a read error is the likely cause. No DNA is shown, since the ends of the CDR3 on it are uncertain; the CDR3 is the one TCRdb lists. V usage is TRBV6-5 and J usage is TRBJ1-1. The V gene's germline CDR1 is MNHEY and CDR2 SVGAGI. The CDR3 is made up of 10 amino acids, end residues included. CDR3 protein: CASSYSRAGK.

The CDR3 DNA follows: TGTGCTAGTGGTTTGGCCGGGGGGATCCAGCCCCTCCACTTT. Its protein is CASGLAGGIQPLHF. The chain joins TRBV12-5 to TRBJ1-6; TRBD1 might be the D (5 bases). V was pared by 1 base and J by 13 bases, with 14 bases between. Germline assignment: CDR1 LGHNT and CDR2 FRNRAP. The CDR3 has 14 amino acids.

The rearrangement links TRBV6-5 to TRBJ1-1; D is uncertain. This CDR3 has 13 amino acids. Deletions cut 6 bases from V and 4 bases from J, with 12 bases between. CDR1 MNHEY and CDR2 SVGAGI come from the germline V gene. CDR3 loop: CASSRVGSTEAFF. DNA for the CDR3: TGTGCCAGCAGCCGAGTTGGGAGCACTGAAGCTTTCTTT.

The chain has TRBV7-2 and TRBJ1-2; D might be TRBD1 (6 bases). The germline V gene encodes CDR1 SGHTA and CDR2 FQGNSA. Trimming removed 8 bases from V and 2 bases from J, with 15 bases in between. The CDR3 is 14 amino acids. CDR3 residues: CASGNREGNYGYTF. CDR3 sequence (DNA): TGTGCCAGCGGTAACAGGGAAGGGAACTATGGCTACACCTTC.

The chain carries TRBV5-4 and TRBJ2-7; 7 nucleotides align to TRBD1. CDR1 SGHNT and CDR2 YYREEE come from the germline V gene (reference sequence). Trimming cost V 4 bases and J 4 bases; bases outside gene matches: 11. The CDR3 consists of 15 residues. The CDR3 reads CASSTRQGVKYEQYF. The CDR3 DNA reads TGTGCCAGCAGCACCAGACAGGGCGTCAAGTACGAGCAGTACTTC. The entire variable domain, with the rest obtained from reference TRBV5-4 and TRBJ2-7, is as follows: ETGVTQSPTHLIKTRGQQVTLRCSSQSGHNTVSWYQQALGQGPQFIFQYYREEENGRGNFPPRFSGLQFPNYSSELNVNALELDDSALYLCASSTRQGVKYEQYFGPGTRLTVT.

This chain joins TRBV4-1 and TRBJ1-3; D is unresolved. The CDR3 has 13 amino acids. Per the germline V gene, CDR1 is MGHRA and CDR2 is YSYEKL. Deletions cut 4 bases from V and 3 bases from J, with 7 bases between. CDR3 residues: CASSPLFGNTIYF. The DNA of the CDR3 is TGCGCCAGCAGCCCCCTTTTTGGAAACACCATATATTTT.

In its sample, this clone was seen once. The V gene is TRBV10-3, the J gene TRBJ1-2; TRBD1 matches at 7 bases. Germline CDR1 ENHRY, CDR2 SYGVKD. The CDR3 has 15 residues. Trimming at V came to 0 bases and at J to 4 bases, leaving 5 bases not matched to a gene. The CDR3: CAISESTGRIYGYTF. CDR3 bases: TGTGCCATCAGTGAGTCGACAGGGCGAATCTATGGCTACACCTTC.

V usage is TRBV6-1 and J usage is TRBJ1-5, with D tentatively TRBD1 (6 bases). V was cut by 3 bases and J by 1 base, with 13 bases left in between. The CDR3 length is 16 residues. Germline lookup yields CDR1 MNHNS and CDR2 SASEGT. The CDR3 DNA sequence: TGTGCCAGCAGTGAGGGAAGAGGGGGAAGCAATCAGCCCCAGCATTTT. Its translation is CASSEGRGGSNQPQHF.